This TCR beta chain was documented in a study of graft-versus-host responses after intestinal transplantation (dated by TCRdb to the early 2020s). The study in broad terms: The transplants that recipients received were multivisceral, liver-intestinal, or isolated intestinal. After intestinal transplantation, graft-versus-host and host-versus-graft alloreactive T cell clones in the graft, circulation and bone marrow were tracked using bulk TCR-beta CDR3 sequencing. The cohort enrolled about two dozen intestinal transplant recipients including one retransplant, and a few patients lacking pretransplant specimens were excluded. Samples from a few later patients were sequenced in-house on an Illumina MiSeq with MiXCR processing rather than by the commercial service. Every recipient was given anti-thymocyte globulin induction, followed by roughly 3 years of maintenance tacrolimus and steroids. A peak of at least 4% donor T cells among recipient peripheral blood mononuclear cells was the definition used for donor T cell macrochimerism. To identify alloreactive clones, pre-transplant mixed lymphocyte reaction products were sequenced and then compared with unstimulated pre-transplant donor and recipient T cells. What the research found in general, with its limitations: The conclusions were limited by the relatively low number and heterogeneity of the intestinal transplant patients. Early after transplant, declines in HvG clones were associated with peak levels of circulating GvH clones. GvH clones were found in recipient bone marrow, and some of the GvH clones appeared earlier in ileal mucosa or blood, which is consistent with an intestinal mucosal origin. Patients with donor T cell macrochimerism had high GvH to HvG T cell clonal ratios in their allografts.

Blood samples were collected up to 4 times in the first month after transplant and then at least monthly when available. The CDR3 holds 16 amino acids from the cysteine to the phenylalanine. Here the CDR3 DNA is all that survives: 48 bases in frame from base 1. The germline ends are 19 bases apart after V is trimmed by 5 bases and J by 4 bases. From the germline V gene, CDR1 is SGHTA and CDR2 is FQGTGA. Libraries were built with the immunoSEQ multiplex PCR assay. For most patients, high-throughput TCR-beta CDR3 sequencing of genomic DNA was performed by Adaptive Biotechnologies. In the authors' own workflow: Adaptive's ImmunoSEQ software was the source of the TCR sequencing data for about 17 patients, while three other patients were processed with MiXCR and VDJtools. CDR3 nucleotide sequences shared between donor and recipient were removed because the origin of such sequences could not be assigned. To be classed as alloreactive, a clone needed at least 2-fold expansion over unstimulated cells and a minimum CFSE-low frequency of 0.002% (template counts) or 0.001% (read counts). Mappable clones were those detected in sequenced pre-transplant spleen, lymph node, or MLR CFSE-low populations of the donor or recipient. Cumulative frequency of alloreactive clones was calculated as a percentage of all sequences weighted by copy number. The source is immuneACCESS, and TCRdb retained only in-frame sequences with V and J called. Part of the clones is not carried over; for the studies checked, unresolved V genes explain less than half of this, and the remainder is unexplained. That table gives V, J and clone size, and the DNA gave D and trimming. Present in this sample are 43,000 or so clones, about 95% of which were seen just once. Jointly, the top ten make up roughly 1.4% of the sample.

A word on this clone: Its target antigen remains unknown. Base qualities are not recorded, but no much larger clone differs from it by a single base.

The chain links TRBV7-3 with TRBJ2-3; the best D guess is TRBD2, with 5 bases matching. The specimen comprised PBMCs, sampled approximately 350 days after intestinal transplant. The TCR originated in a human patient who received an intestinal transplant, so some T cells may come from the graft donor. Read as DNA, the sequence is TGTGCCAGCAGCGTAGCTAGCTTCCAAGGAGCAGATACGCAGTATTTT. Translated, it gives CASSVASFQGADTQYF.